A selection of T cell receptor beta chains follows, all from one sample in a study of response to subunit inactivated influenza vaccine. MiXCR, applied by TCRdb to the RT-PCR reads, yields one record per CDR3 protein. Here the sample spans more than 400,000 distinct CDR3 sequences, about 7.2% being singletons. The source material was PBMCs from blood, sampled about 23 months after vaccination. Receptors were obtained from a man between 50 and 75 years old who received an inactivated influenza vaccine. Both conserved end residues are trimmed from each CDR3. Rows may omit the clone size; those that give it use once, few, many or a size class.

clone size,J gene,V gene,CDR3 protein
few,TRBJ2-7,TRBV24-1,ATSDNRGSNEQY
few,TRBJ1-6,TRBV4-3,ASSQVFSSYNSPLH
many,TRBJ1-6,TRBV4-3,ASSQERSLSPLH
few,TRBJ2-3,TRBV10-3,AISDRGSTDTQY
medium-sized,TRBJ1-2,TRBV19,ASSTPLLQGRRDYT
many,TRBJ2-7,TRBV12-3/TRBV12-4,ASSSSSGAYEQY
many,TRBJ1-6,TRBV5-1,ASSLADGYNSPLH
few,TRBJ2-7,TRBV6-2/TRBV6-3,ASTLSGTGSNEQY
many,TRBJ1-2,TRBV4-2,ASSQDPRGEGYT
-,TRBJ1-5,TRBV30,AWSAEVRNQPQH
many,TRBJ2-2,TRBV7-8,ASSADGTGELF
-,TRBJ2-7,TRBV20-1,SARSQRGDPYEQY
many,TRBJ2-3,TRBV20-1,SALTITQY
-,TRBJ1-2,TRBV28,ASSKYGGAYGYT
-,TRBJ1-1,TRBV29-1,SVEDRNRRDTEAF
few,TRBJ2-7,TRBV20-1,SGTRQAIDNYEQY
-,TRBJ2-7,TRBV12-3/TRBV12-4,ASSPPGLAGRYEQY
few,TRBJ1-1,TRBV7-2,ASSLEVDREMNTEAF
many,TRBJ1-5,TRBV12-3/TRBV12-4,ASSLMGNQPQH
few,TRBJ2-4,TRBV11-2,ASSAYRAMPKNIQY
few,TRBJ2-5,TRBV24-1,ATRGGAETQY
many,TRBJ1-6,TRBV27,ASSLGQGIDSPLH
-,TRBJ2-5,TRBV10-3,AISEPSLGGETQY
many,TRBJ2-2,TRBV12-3/TRBV12-4,ASSFAKMAMNTGELF
-,TRBJ1-2,TRBV18,ASSPTGETDYVYT
few,TRBJ2-5,TRBV25-1,ASSAGRTGPGETQY
few,TRBJ1-4,TRBV2,ASSQLGTGNEKLF
many,TRBJ2-1,TRBV20-1,SANGIYNEQF
-,TRBJ1-2,TRBV27,ATYRGSRYGYT
few,TRBJ2-2,TRBV5-1,ASSPDRGIITGELF
many,TRBJ2-3,TRBV5-1,ASSLAMVVKGSDTQY
few,TRBJ2-1,TRBV4-3,ASSHGLSNEQF
-,TRBJ2-1,TRBV11-1,ASSPAPKLAKPYNEQF
-,TRBJ2-3,TRBV6-1,ATNSGGGGTDTQY
few,TRBJ2-1,TRBV19,ASSIDPPTGVHYNEQF
many,TRBJ1-1,TRBV3-1,ASSQDRAGFTEAF
-,TRBJ2-6,TRBV20-1,SASGRTGANVLT
few,TRBJ2-1,TRBV20-1,SAISGSSYNEQF
few,TRBJ2-3,TRBV14,ASSPRLAATSTDTQY
many,TRBJ1-5,TRBV6-1,ASSKGDSPNQPQH
-,TRBJ2-5,TRBV7-9,ASSWGQGQETQY
-,TRBJ1-2,TRBV5-1,ASSPQGSRGYT
few,TRBJ2-7,TRBV4-2,ASSQGQVYTYEQY
few,TRBJ2-5,TRBV29-1,SVEGIGRAETQY
-,TRBJ1-4,TRBV12-3/TRBV12-4,ASTRQLEKLF
-,TRBJ2-2,TRBV7-3,ASSSGTGANTGELF
few,TRBJ1-4,TRBV25-1,ASSGETDREEKLF
many,TRBJ1-4,TRBV6-5,ASSSSTGEKLF
many,TRBJ1-3,TRBV4-3,ASSQDQGRGNTIY
few,TRBJ2-7,TRBV18,ASSPPRQVDYEQY
-,TRBJ2-1,TRBV2,ASTPDSFDNEQF
many,TRBJ1-6,TRBV5-1,ASSLDREGSPLH
-,TRBJ2-5,TRBV9,ASSVGGVRETQY